This T cell receptor (beta chain) emerged from a study of control samples from healthy donors and cancer patients. Generated by immunoSEQ multiplex PCR, the TCRdb table keeps only in-frame clones and is missing some. Here the sample spans tens of thousands of clones, more than 75% being singletons. The CDR3 is 16 amino acids. The V end was cut by 0 bases, the J end by 2 bases, with 11 bases between. Germline values: CDR1 KGHSH, CDR2 LQKENI. The sequencing sample was made of blood. The source of this sequence is a man in his fifties or sixties in good health. The chain has TRBV18 and TRBJ2-1; D is unresolved. The CDR3 DNA is TGTGCCAGCTCACCACCGGGCAGGCCCACCTACAATGAGCAGTTCTTC. Protein product: CASSPPGRPTYNEQFF.